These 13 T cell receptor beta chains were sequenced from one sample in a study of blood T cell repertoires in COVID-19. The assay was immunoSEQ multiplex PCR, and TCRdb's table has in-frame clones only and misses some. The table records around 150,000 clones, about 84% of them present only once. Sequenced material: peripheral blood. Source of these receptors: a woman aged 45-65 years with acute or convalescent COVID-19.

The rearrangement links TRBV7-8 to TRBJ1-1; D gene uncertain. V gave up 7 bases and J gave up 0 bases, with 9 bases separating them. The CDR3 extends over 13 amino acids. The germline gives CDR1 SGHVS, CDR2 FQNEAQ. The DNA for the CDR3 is TGTGCCAGCACTGCTGGAGTGAACACTGAAGCTTTCTTT. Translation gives CASTAGVNTEAFF.

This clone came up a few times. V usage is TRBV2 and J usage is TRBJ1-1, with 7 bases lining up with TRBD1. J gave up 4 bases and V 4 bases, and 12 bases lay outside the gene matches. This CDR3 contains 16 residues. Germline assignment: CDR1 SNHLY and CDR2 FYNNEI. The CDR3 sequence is CASSVIAGGVGTEAFF. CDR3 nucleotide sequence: TGTGCCAGCAGTGTAATAGCAGGGGGAGTCGGCACTGAAGCTTTCTTT.

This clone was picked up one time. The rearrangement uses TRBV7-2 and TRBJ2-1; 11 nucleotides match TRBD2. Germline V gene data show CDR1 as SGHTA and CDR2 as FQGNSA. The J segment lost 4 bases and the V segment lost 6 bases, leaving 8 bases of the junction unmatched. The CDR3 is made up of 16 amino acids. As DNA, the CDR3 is TGTGCCAGCAGAACTGGACTAGCGGGTGGTTACAATGAGCAGTTCTTC. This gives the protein CASRTGLAGGYNEQFF.

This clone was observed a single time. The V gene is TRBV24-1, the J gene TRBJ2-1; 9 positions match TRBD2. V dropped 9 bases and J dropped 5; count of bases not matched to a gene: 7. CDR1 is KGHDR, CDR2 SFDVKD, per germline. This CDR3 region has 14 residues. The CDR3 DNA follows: TGTGCCACCGCTTCCGGCGGGGGGGACAATGAGCAGTTCTTC. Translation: CATASGGGDNEQFF.

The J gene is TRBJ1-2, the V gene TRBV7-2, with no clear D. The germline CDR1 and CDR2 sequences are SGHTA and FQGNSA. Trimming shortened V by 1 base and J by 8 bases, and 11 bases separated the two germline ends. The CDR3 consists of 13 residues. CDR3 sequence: CASSLEWAEGYTF. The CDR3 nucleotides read TGTGCCAGCAGCTTAGAGTGGGCAGAGGGCTACACCTTC.

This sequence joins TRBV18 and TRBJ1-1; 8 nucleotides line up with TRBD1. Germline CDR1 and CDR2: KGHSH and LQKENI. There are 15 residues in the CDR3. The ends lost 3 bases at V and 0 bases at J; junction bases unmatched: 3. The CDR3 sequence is CASSPRTGMNTEAFF. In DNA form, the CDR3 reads TGTGCCAGCTCACCGAGGACAGGGATGAACACTGAAGCTTTCTTT.

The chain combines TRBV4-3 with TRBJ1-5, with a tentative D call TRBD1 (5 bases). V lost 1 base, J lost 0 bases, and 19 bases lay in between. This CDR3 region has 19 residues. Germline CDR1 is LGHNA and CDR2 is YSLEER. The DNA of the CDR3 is TGCGCCAGCAGCCAAGGGAGTACCCAGGGCTTATATAGCAATCAGCCCCAGCATTTT. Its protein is CASSQGSTQGLYSNQPQHF.

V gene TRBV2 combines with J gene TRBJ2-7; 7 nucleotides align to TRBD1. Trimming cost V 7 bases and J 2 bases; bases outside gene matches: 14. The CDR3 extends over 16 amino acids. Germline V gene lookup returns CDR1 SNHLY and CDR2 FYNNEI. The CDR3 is CASIHPPGQWTYEQYF. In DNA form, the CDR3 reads TGTGCCAGCATCCACCCACCGGGACAGTGGACCTACGAGCAGTACTTC.

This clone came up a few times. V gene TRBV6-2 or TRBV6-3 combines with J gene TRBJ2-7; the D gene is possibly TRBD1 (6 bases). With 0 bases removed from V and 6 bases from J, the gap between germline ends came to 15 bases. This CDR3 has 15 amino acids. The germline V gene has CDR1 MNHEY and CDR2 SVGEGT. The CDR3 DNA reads TGTGCCAGCAGTTACTCGACTGGGGGCCTTGGCGAGCAGTACTTC. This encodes CASSYSTGGLGEQYF.

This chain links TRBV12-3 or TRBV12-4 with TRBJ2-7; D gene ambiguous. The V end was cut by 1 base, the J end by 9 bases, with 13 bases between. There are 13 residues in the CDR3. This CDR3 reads CASSLDPVMVQYF. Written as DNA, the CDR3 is TGTGCCAGCAGTTTAGATCCAGTCATGGTGCAGTACTTC.

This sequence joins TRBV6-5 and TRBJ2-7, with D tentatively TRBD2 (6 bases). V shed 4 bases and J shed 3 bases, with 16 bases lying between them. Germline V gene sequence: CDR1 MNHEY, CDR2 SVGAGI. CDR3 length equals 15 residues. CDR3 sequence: CASSLTGVRHYEQYF. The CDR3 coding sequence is TGTGCCAGCAGTTTAACGGGAGTCCGCCACTACGAGCAGTACTTC.

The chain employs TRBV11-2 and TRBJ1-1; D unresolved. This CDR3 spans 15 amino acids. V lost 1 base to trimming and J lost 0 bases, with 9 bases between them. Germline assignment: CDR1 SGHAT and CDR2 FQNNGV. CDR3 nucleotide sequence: TGTGCCAGCAGCTTAGTAGCTGGGTTGAACACTGAAGCTTTCTTT. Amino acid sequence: CASSLVAGLNTEAFF. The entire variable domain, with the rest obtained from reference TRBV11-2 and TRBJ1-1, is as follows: EAGVAQSPRYKIIEKRQSVAFWCNPISGHATLYWYQQILGQGPKLLIQFQNNGVVDDSQLPKDRFSAERLKGVDSTLKIQPAKLEDSAVYLCASSLVAGLNTEAFFGQGTRLTVV.

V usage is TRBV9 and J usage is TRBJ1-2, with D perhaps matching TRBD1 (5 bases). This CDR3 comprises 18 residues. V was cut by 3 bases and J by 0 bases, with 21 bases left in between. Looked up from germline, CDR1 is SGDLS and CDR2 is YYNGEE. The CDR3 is CASSANPNNDRANYGYTF. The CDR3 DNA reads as TGTGCCAGCAGCGCAAACCCAAATAACGACAGAGCTAACTATGGCTACACCTTC.